The 7 T cell receptor beta chains given below trace back to one sample, sequenced in a study of radiotherapy plus CTLA-4 blockade in lung cancer. Assay used: immunoSEQ multiplex PCR; TCRdb lists only in-frame clones, some missing. The sample holds roughly 30,000 clones, 60% to 85% seen once. The sequencing used peripheral blood, collected from a patient treated with radiotherapy plus ipilimumab. All receptors derive from a human donor with non-small cell lung cancer that progressed on radiotherapy plus ipilimumab.

This chain links TRBV27 with TRBJ2-6, with TRBD2 matching 7 bases. Trimming cost V 1 base and J 1 base; bases outside gene matches: 4. Germline loops: CDR1 MNHEY, CDR2 SMNVEV (reference sequence). The CDR3 sequence is 17 residues long. The CDR3 loop reads CASSLFVGGSGANVLTF. Here the CDR3 DNA reads TGTGCCAGCAGTTTATTTGTGGGGGGGTCTGGGGCCAACGTCCTGACTTTC.

The chain is built from TRBV7-2 and TRBJ1-3; D remains unclear. Germline CDR1 is SGHTA and CDR2 is FQGNSA. Trimming pared 1 base from V and 1 base from J, leaving 11 bases between. The CDR3 loop spans 16 amino acids. Here the CDR3 reads CASSLVRHISGNTIYF. DNA of the CDR3: TGTGCCAGCAGCTTAGTGCGACATATTTCTGGAAACACCATATATTTT.

The chain uses TRBV2 and TRBJ1-1; D might be TRBD1 (6 bases). V lost 3 bases and J lost 3, with 17 bases in between. Germline CDR1 and CDR2: SNHLY and FYNNEI. This CDR3 has 16 residues. This chain's CDR3 is CASSEGEGGPYTEAFF. The CDR3 bases are TGTGCCAGCAGTGAGGGGGAGGGGGGTCCCTACACTGAAGCTTTCTTT.

This chain connects TRBV7-3 to TRBJ2-3, with 8 bases fitting TRBD1. J was trimmed by 6 bases and V by 5 bases; bases with no gene match: 13. This CDR3 comprises 16 residues. Germline CDR1 and CDR2: SGHTA and FQGTGA. CDR3 DNA: TGTGCCAGCAGCCAGTACCCGGGGCAGGGGGCCGATACGCAGTATTTT. Protein sequence: CASSQYPGQGADTQYF.

This chain uses TRBV19 with TRBJ1-2; D is undetermined. This CDR3 spans 15 amino acids. The V end lost 5 bases, the J end lost 0 bases, and 13 bases lay between the germline ends. Germline V gene sequence: CDR1 LNHDA, CDR2 SQIVND (reference sequence). CDR3 region: CASSPTVPANYGYTF. The CDR3 nucleotides are TGTGCCAGTAGTCCAACCGTTCCAGCTAACTATGGCTACACCTTC.

The V call is TRBV20-1, the J call TRBJ2-7, with D possibly TRBD2 on 6 matching bases. This CDR3 comprises 11 residues. The V gene lost 3 bases and the J gene lost 4 bases, with 7 bases spanning the gap. Germline V gene sequence: CDR1 DFQATT, CDR2 SNEGSKA (reference sequence). The CDR3 DNA is TGCAGTGCTAGCGGGAGATACGAGCAGTACTTC. This sequence encodes CSASGRYEQYF.

The gene calls are TRBV6-1 and TRBJ1-3; a weak D match, TRBD1 (6 bases). V lost 3 bases, J lost 4 bases, and 10 bases lay in between. This CDR3 region has 14 residues. Germline values: CDR1 MNHNS, CDR2 SASEGT. CDR3 loop: CASSDLGQGNTIYF. The CDR3, as DNA: TGTGCCAGCAGTGACCTAGGACAGGGAAACACCATATATTTT.